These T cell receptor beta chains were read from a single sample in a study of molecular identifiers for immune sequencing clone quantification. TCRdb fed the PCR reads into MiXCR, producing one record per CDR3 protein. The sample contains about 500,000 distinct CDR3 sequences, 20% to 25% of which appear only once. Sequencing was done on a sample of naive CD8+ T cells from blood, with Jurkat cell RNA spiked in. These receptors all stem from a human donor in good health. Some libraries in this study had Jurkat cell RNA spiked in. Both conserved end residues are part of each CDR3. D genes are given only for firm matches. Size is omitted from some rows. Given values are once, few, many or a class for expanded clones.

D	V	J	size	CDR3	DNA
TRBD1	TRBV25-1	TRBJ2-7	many	CASSENEYRTGGADEQYF	TGTGCCAGCAGTGAAAATGAGTATCGGACAGGGGGCGCGGACGAGCAGTACTTC
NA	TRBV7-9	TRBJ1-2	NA	CASSGYQIYGYTF	TGTGCCAGCAGCGGTTACCAAATCTATGGCTACACCTTC
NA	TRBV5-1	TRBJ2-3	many	CASQQENPRDTQYF	TGCGCCAGCCAGCAGGAAAACCCGAGGGATACGCAGTATTTT
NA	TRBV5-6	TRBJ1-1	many	CASSRDIDYNMNTEAFF	TGTGCCAGCAGCCGGGACATCGACTACAATATGAACACTGAAGCTTTCTTT
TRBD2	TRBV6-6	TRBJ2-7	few	CASSYWTSGSLYEQYF	TGTGCCAGCAGTTACTGGACTAGCGGGAGCCTCTACGAGCAGTACTTC
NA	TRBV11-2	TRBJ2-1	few	CASSLAVLGRSYNEQFF	TGTGCCAGCAGCTTAGCTGTCCTGGGAAGGAGCTACAATGAGCAGTTCTTC
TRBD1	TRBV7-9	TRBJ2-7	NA	CASSYVTGGIYEQYF	TGTGCCAGCAGCTACGTGACAGGGGGCATTTACGAGCAGTACTTC
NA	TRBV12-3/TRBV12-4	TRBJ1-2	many	CASSPGTKTLRGYTF	TGTGCCAGCAGTCCCGGGACAAAAACCCTACGGGGCTACACCTTC
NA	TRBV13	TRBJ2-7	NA	CASSSGLDSYEQYF	TGTGCCAGCAGCTCGGGACTGGATTCCTACGAGCAGTACTTC
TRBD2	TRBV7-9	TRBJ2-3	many	CASSLNRRASGDRDTQYF	TGTGCCAGCAGCTTAAATCGGCGAGCTAGCGGGGATAGGGATACGCAGTATTTT
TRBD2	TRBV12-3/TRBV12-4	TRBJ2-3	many	CASTPGLESDTQYF	TGTGCCAGCACCCCGGGACTAGAATCAGATACGCAGTATTTT
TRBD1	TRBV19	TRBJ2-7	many	CASKPGTGEYEQYF	TGTGCCAGTAAGCCCGGGACAGGGGAGTACGAGCAGTACTTC
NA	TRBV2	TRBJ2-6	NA	CASRAGGSGANVLTF	TGTGCCAGCAGGGCCGGGGGCTCTGGGGCCAACGTCCTGACTTTC
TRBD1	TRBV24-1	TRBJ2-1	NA	CATSDSQGASYNEQFF	TGTGCCACCAGTGATTCACAGGGGGCCTCCTACAATGAGCAGTTCTTC
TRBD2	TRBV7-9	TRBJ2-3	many	CASPDSGGATDTQYF	TGTGCCAGCCCCGATAGCGGGGGGGCTACAGATACGCAGTATTTT
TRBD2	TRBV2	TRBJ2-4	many	CASRIAGLAKNIQYF	TGTGCCAGCAGAATAGCGGGCCTAGCCAAAAACATTCAGTACTTC
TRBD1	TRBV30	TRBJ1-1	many	CAWSTGTGDPEAFF	TGTGCCTGGAGCACCGGGACAGGGGATCCCGAAGCTTTCTTT
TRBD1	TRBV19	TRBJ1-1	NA	CASSPMDRAGYTEAFF	TGTGCCAGTAGTCCAATGGACAGGGCGGGTTACACTGAAGCTTTCTTT
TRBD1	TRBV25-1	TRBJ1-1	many	CASSDTGETEAFF	TGTGCCAGCAGTGATACAGGGGAGACTGAAGCTTTCTTT
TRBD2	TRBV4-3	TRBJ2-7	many	CASSQENPGTSSDYEQYF	TGCGCCAGCAGCCAAGAGAACCCCGGGACTAGTTCTGACTACGAGCAGTACTTC
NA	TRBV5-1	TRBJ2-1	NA	CASSLGRGPGTANNEQFF	TGCGCCAGCAGCTTGGGGAGGGGTCCCGGGACAGCTAACAATGAGCAGTTCTTC
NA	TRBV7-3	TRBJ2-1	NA	CASSHGREQFF	TGTGCCAGCAGCCACGGGAGAGAGCAGTTCTTC
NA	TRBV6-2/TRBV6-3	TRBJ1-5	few	CASNLGGPLGSNQPQHF	TGTGCCAGCAACCTAGGTGGACCCCTGGGGAGCAATCAGCCCCAGCATTTT
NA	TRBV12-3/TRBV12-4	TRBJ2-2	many	CASSFGDAGELFF	TGTGCCAGCAGTTTTGGGGACGCCGGGGAGCTGTTTTTT
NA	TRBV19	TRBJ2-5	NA	CASSIDRETQYF	TGTGCCAGTAGTATAGATCGGGAGACCCAGTACTTC
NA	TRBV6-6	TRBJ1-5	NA	CANSSPPLLSNQPQHF	TGTGCCAACAGTTCCCCCCCCCTTTTGAGCAATCAGCCCCAGCATTTT
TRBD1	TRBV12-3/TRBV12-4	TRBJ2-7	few	CASSSLMGTGDEQYF	TGTGCCAGCAGCTCCCTAATGGGGACAGGGGACGAGCAGTACTTC
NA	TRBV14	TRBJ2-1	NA	CASSPEDFNEQFF	TGTGCCAGCAGCCCTGAGGACTTCAATGAGCAGTTCTTC
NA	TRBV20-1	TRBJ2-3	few	CSASGAQSSEDTQYF	TGCAGTGCTAGTGGAGCACAGTCCTCAGAAGATACGCAGTATTTT
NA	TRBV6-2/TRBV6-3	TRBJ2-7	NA	CASSTDRDRPYEQYF	TGTGCCAGCAGCACCGATCGGGACCGACCCTACGAGCAGTACTTC
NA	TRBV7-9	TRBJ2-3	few	CASSPQGGGSTDTQYF	TGTGCCAGCAGCCCCCAGGGTGGGGGGTCCACAGATACGCAGTATTTT
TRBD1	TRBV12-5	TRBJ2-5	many	CASGLVWDSCDQYF	TGTGCTAGTGGTTTGGTATGGGACAGTTGTGACCAGTACTTC
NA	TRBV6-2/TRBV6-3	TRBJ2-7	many	CASSYFAEEQYF	TGTGCCAGCAGTTACTTTGCCGAAGAGCAGTACTTC